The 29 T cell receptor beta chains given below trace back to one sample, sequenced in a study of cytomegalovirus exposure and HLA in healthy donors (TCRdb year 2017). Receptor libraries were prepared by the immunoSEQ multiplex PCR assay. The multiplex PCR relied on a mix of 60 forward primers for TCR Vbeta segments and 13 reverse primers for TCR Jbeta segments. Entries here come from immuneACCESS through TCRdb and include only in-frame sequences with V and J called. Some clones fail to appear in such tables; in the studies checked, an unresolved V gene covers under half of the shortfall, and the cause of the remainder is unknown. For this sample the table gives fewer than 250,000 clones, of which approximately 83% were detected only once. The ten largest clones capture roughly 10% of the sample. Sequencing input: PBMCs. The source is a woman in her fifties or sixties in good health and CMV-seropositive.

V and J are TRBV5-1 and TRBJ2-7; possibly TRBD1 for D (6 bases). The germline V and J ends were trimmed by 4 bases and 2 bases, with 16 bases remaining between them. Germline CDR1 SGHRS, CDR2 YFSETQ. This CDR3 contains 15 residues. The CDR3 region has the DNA TGCGCCAGCAGCGTAGCGACAGGCCCTACCTACGAGCAGTACTTC. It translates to CASSVATGPTYEQYF.

The CDR3 loop is CASRAVGNTIYF. DNA of the CDR3: TGCGCCAGCAGGGCAGTTGGAAACACCATATATTTT. The rearrangement uses TRBV5-1 and TRBJ1-3, with D unclear. The CDR3 is made up of 12 amino acids. Germline V gives CDR1 SGHRS, CDR2 YFSETQ. Trimming cost V 5 bases and J 3 bases, with 6 bases left between them.

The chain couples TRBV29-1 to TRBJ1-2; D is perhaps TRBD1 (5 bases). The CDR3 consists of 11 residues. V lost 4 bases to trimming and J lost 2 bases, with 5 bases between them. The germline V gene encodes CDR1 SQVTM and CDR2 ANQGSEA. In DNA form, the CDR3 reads TGCAGCGTTGGGACAAACTATGGCTACACCTTC. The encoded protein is CSVGTNYGYTF.

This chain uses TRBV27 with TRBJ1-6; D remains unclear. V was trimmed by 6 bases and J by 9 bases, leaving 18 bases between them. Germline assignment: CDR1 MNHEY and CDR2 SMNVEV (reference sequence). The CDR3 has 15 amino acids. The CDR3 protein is CASSPLWRVASPLHF. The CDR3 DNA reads TGTGCCAGCAGCCCCCTTTGGAGGGTTGCTTCACCCCTCCACTTT.

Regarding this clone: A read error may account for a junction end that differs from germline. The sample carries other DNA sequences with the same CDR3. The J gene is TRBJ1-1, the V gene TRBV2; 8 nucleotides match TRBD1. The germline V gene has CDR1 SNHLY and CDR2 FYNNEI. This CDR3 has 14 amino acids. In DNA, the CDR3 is TGTGCTAGCAGTGAGGGCAGGGGGCAGGAGGAAGCTTTCTTT. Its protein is CASSEGRGQEEAFF. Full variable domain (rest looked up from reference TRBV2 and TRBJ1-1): EPEVTQTPSHQVTQMGQEVILRCVPISNHLYFYWYRQILGQKVEFLVSFYNNEISEKSEIFDDQFSVERPDGSNFTLKIRSTKLEDSAMYFCASSEGRGQEEAFFGQGTRLTVV.

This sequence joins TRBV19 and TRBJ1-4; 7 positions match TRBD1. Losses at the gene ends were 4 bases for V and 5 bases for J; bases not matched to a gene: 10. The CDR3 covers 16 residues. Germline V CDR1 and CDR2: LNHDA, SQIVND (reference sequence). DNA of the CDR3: TGTGCCAGTAGTACACAGGGGCTAGGGGCCAATGAAAAACTGTTTTTT. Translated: CASSTQGLGANEKLFF.

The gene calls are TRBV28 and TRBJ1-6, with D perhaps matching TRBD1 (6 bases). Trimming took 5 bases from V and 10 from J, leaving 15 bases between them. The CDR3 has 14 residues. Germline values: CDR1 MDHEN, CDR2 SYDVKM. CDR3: CASSPTGKGSPLHF. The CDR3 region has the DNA TGTGCCAGCAGTCCTACAGGGAAAGGATCACCCCTCCACTTT.

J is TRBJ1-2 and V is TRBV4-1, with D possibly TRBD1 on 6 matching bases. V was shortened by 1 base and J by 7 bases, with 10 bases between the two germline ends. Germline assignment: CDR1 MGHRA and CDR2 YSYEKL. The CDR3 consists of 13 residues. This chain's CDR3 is CASSQVSGAGYTF. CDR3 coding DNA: TGCGCCAGCAGCCAAGTATCAGGGGCTGGCTACACCTTC.

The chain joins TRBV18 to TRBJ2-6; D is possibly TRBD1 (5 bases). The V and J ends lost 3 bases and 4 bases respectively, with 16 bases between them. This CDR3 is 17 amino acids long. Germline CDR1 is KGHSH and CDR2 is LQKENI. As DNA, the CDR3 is TGTGCCAGCTCACCCGCGCTCAGGGTCGCGGGGGCCAACGTCCTGACTTTC. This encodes CASSPALRVAGANVLTF.

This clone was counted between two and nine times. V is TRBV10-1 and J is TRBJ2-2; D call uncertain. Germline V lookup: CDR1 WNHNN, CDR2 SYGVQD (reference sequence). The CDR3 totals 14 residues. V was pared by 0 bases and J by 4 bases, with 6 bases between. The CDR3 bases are TGCGCCAGCAGTGAGTCGGGCATCACCGGGGAGCTGTTTTTT. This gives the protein CASSESGITGELFF.

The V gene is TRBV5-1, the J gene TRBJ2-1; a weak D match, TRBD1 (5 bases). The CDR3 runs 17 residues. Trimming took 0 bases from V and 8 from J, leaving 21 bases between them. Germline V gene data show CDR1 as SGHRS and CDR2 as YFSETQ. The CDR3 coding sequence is TGCGCCAGCAGCTTGGTCATGGCGGCAGGGTCCAATGATGAGCAGTTCTTC. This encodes CASSLVMAAGSNDEQFF.

CDR3 region: CASSMDRYSGNTIYF. DNA for the CDR3: TGTGCCAGCAGCATGGACAGATACTCTGGAAACACCATATATTTT. The chain combines TRBV6-5 with TRBJ1-3, with D possibly matching TRBD1 (6 bases). Trimming took 6 bases from V and 0 from J, leaving 12 bases between them. There are 15 residues in the CDR3. Germline lookup yields CDR1 MNHEY and CDR2 SVGAGI.

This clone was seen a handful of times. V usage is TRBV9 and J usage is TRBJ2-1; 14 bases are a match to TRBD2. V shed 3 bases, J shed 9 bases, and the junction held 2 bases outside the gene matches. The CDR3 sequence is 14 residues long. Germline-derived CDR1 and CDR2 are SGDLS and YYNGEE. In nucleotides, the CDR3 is TGTGCCAGCAGCGGTGGGACTAGCGGGGGTGAGCAGTTCTTC. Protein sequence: CASSGGTSGGEQFF.

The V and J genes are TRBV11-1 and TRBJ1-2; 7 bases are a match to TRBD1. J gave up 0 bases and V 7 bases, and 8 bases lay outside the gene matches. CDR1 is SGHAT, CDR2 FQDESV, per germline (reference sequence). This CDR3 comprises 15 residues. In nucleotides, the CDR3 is TGTGCCAGCACCCTTGGCAGGGGGGCTAACTATGGCTACACCTTC. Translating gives CASTLGRGANYGYTF. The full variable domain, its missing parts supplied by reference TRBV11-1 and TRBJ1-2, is EAEVAQSPRYKITEKSQAVAFWCDPISGHATLYWYRQILGQGPELLVQFQDESVVDDSQLPKDRFSAERLKGVDSTLKIQPAELGDSAMYLCASTLGRGANYGYTFGSGTRLTVV.

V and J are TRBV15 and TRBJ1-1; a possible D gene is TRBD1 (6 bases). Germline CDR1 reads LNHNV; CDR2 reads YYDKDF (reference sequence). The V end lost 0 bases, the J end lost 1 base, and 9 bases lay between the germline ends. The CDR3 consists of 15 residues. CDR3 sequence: CATSREGGSNTEAFF. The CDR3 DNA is TGTGCCACCAGCAGAGAAGGGGGATCGAACACTGAAGCTTTCTTT.

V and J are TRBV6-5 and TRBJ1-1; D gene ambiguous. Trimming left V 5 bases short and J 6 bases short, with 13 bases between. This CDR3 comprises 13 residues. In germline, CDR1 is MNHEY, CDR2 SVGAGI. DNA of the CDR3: TGTGCCAGCAGTAGCATGGTTAGCTCTGAAGCTTTCTTT. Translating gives CASSSMVSSEAFF.

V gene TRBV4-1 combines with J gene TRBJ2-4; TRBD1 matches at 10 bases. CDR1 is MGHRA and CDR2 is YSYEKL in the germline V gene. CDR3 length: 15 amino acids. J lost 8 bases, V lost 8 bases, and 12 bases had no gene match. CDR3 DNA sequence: TGCGCCAGCGGATCACGGACAGGGGGGAGGGACATTCAGTACTTC. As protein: CASGSRTGGRDIQYF.

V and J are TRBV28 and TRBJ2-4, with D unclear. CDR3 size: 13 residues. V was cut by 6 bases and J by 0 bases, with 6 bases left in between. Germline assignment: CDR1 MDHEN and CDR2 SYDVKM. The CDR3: CASRELAKNIQYF. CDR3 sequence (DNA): TGTGCCAGCAGGGAGTTAGCCAAAAACATTCAGTACTTC.

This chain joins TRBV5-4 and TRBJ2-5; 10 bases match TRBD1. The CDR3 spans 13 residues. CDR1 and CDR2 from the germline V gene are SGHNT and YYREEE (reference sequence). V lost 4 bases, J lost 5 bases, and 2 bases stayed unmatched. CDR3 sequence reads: CASSPGQGETQYF. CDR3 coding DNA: TGTGCCAGCAGCCCGGGACAGGGGGAGACCCAGTACTTC.

CDR3 bases: TGCGCCAGCGCGGGGCGAAATGAGCAGTTCTTC. The encoded protein is CASAGRNEQFF. The chain carries TRBV5-1 and TRBJ2-1, with TRBD2 as a possible D gene (6 bases). The V end lost 7 bases, the J end lost 7 bases, and 9 bases lay between the germline ends. The CDR3 runs 11 residues. Germline loops: CDR1 SGHRS, CDR2 YFSETQ.

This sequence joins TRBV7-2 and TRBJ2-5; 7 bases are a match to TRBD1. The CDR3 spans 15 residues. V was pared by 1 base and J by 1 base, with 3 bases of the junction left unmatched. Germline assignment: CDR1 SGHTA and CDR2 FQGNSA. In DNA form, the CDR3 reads TGTGCCAGCAGCTTAGTATCAGGGGGCCAAGAGACCCAGTACTTC. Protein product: CASSLVSGGQETQYF. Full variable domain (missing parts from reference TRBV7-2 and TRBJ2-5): GAGVSQSPSNKVTEKGKDVELRCDPISGHTALYWYRQSLGQGLEFLIYFQGNSAPDKSGLPSDRFSAERTGGSVSTLTIQRTQQEDSAVYLCASSLVSGGQETQYFGPGTRLLVL.

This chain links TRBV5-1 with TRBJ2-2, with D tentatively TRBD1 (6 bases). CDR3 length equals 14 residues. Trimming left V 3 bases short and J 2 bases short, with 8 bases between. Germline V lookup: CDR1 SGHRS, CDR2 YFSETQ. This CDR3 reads CASSWDTNTGELFF. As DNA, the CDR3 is TGCGCCAGCAGCTGGGACACTAACACCGGGGAGCTGTTTTTT.

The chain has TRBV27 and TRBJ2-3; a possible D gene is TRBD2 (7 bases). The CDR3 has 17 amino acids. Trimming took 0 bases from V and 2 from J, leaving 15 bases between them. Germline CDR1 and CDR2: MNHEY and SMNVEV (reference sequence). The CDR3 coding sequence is TGTGCCAGCAGTTTATCGGCGGCGGGGGCCTACACAGATACGCAGTATTTT. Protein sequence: CASSLSAAGAYTDTQYF.

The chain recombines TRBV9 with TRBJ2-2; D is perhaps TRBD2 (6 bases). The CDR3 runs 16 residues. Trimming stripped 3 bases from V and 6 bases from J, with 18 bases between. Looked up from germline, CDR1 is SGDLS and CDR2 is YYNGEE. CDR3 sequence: CASSERAGGRPGELFF. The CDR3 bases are TGTGCCAGCAGCGAGAGAGCTGGAGGGCGCCCCGGGGAGCTGTTTTTT.

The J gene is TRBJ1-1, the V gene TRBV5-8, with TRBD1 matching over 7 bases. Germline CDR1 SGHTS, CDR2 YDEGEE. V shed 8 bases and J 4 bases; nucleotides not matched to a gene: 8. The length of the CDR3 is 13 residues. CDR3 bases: TGTGCCAGTCTCGGGCACAGGGGCACTGAAGCTTTCTTT. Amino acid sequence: CASLGHRGTEAFF.

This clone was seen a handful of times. CDR3 region: CASSLRALAGVSYEQYF. The CDR3 DNA is TGTGCCAGCAGCTTGAGGGCACTAGCGGGCGTCTCCTACGAGCAGTACTTC. The chain employs TRBV5-4 and TRBJ2-7; 9 bases map to TRBD2. The CDR3 runs to 17 residues. Germline values: CDR1 SGHNT, CDR2 YYREEE (reference sequence). The V gene end was trimmed by 1 base and the J gene end by 0 bases; junction bases not matched to a gene: 8.

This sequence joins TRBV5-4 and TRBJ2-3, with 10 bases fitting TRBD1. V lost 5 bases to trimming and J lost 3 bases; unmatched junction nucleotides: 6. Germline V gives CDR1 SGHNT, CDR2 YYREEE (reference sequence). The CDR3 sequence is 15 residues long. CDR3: CASRQWTGGTDTQYF. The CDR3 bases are TGTGCCAGCAGGCAGTGGACAGGGGGGACAGATACGCAGTATTTT.

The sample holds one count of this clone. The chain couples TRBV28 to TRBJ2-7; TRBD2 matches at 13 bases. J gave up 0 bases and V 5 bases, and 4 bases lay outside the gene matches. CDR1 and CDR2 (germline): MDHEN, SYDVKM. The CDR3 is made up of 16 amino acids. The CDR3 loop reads CASSPTSGGHSYEQYF. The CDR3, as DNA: TGTGCCAGCAGTCCGACTAGCGGGGGGCACTCCTACGAGCAGTACTTC.

CDR3 sequence (DNA): TGTGCCAGCAGCTTAGGGGCAAGCGGGGAACCCTACGAGCAGTACTTC. Translating it yields CASSLGASGEPYEQYF. V gene TRBV7-2 combines with J gene TRBJ2-5; the match to TRBD2 covers 7 bases. The better agreement between TRBJ2-7 and the DNA end casts doubt on the J call. The length of the CDR3 is 16 residues. Germline-derived CDR1 and CDR2 are SGHTA and FQGNSA.